Listed below are T cell receptor beta chains from one sample, sequenced in a study of T-cell reconstitution after alpha-beta-depleted transplantation in children. TCRdb recomputed calls from the PCR reads with MiXCR, one row per CDR3 protein. The sample has over 550,000 distinct CDR3 sequences, over 9.5% seen once; the top ten hold about 4.2%. The specimen was PBMCs from the stem cell graft donor, collected from the stem cell graft. The receptor set was obtained from a human donor who donated a stem cell graft to a child with acute myeloid leukemia. The CDR3 runs from the conserved cysteine through the conserved F or W. The D gene is left open where the match is weak. Clone size is shown for a subset of rows, as once, few, many or a class of expanded clone.

d_call	v_call	j_call	clone_size	cdr3_nt	cdr3_aa
NA	TRBV6-2/TRBV6-3	TRBJ2-4	many	TGTGCCAGCAGTACCGAGGGTTACATTCAGTACTTC	CASSTEGYIQYF
TRBD2	TRBV20-1	TRBJ2-7	NA	TGCTGTGCTAGCCGGTCTAGCGGTAAAACCTACGAGCAGTACTTC	CCASRSSGKTYEQYF
NA	TRBV30	TRBJ1-3	NA	TGTGCCTGGAGTGTAGACGGGGCTCGTGGAAACACCATATATTTT	CAWSVDGARGNTIYF
NA	TRBV20-1	TRBJ2-2	many	TGCAGTGCGTTAGACTGGGCGAAGAGTTGGGACACCGGGGAGCTGTTTTTT	CSALDWAKSWDTGELFF
NA	TRBV5-1	TRBJ2-5	NA	TGCGCCAGCAGCATAAAGGGCGCAAGGCAGTACTTC	CASSIKGARQYF
TRBD1	TRBV12-3/TRBV12-4	TRBJ1-2	many	TGTGCCAGCACCTTACTCATGGGGGGGACAGGGAACTATGGCTACACCTTC	CASTLLMGGTGNYGYTF
TRBD1	TRBV20-1	TRBJ1-4	few	TGCAGTGCCTTACCCAGACAGGGAGGTGAAAAACTGTTTTTT	CSALPRQGGEKLFF
TRBD1	TRBV29-1	TRBJ2-6	NA	TGCAGCGCCTTGACAGGGGGGGTCTCTGGGGCCAACGTCCTGACTTTC	CSALTGGVSGANVLTF
NA	TRBV7-3	TRBJ2-1	NA	TGTGCCAGCAGTCTCGGACTACCCCTGAGCTCCTACAATGAGCAGTTCTTC	CASSLGLPLSSYNEQFF
TRBD1	TRBV5-1	TRBJ1-2	few	TGCGCCAGCAGCTTAAGATCGGACAGGGGTAACTATGGCTACACCTTC	CASSLRSDRGNYGYTF
NA	TRBV28	TRBJ1-6	few	TGTGCCAGCAGAATGTCGGGAGACATCACCTATAATTCACCCCTCCACTTT	CASRMSGDITYNSPLHF
TRBD2	TRBV11-2	TRBJ2-2	once	TGTGCCAGCAGCGGCATACTAGCGGGGGCGAACACCGGGGAGCTGTTTTTT	CASSGILAGANTGELFF
NA	TRBV29-1	TRBJ1-2	NA	TGCAGCGGGGGGGAAGACTATGGCTACACCTTC	CSGGEDYGYTF
TRBD1	TRBV30	TRBJ1-2	many	TGTGCCTGGAGTTCAGGGGGCTATGGCTACACCTTC	CAWSSGGYGYTF
NA	TRBV18	TRBJ1-1	NA	TGTGCCAGCGCGATTACGGGGAACACTGAAGCTTTCTTT	CASAITGNTEAFF
TRBD2	TRBV5-1	TRBJ2-7	NA	TGCGCCAGCAGCTTGTCGGCGGGAGGGGAATTCGAGCAGTACTTC	CASSLSAGGEFEQYF
NA	TRBV29-1	TRBJ1-4	many	TGCAGCGTTGTGACCCAGGGAAGTGAAAAACTGTTTTTT	CSVVTQGSEKLFF
NA	TRBV7-3	TRBJ1-2	many	TGTGCCAGCAGCCCCGGGGGGGGTTATGGCTACACCTTC	CASSPGGGYGYTF
NA	TRBV12-3/TRBV12-4	TRBJ1-1	NA	TGTGCCAGCAGTTTAGGGACCCCGAAGACTGAAGCTTTCTTT	CASSLGTPKTEAFF
NA	TRBV28	TRBJ2-7	NA	TGTGCCAGCACCGGCTCCTTAACCTCCTACGAGCAGTACTTC	CASTGSLTSYEQYF
NA	TRBV10-3	TRBJ2-7	NA	TGTGCCATCAGTGATTCGCAGGGGTCAGGAACCTACGAGCAGTACTTC	CAISDSQGSGTYEQYF
NA	TRBV5-5	TRBJ1-4	NA	TGTGCCAGCAGCTTGAGATTACAGTATAATGAAAAACTGTTTTTT	CASSLRLQYNEKLFF
NA	TRBV24-1	TRBJ2-1	many	TGTGCCACCAGTGAGAAGGCTCCCAATGAGCAGTTCTTC	CATSEKAPNEQFF
NA	TRBV29-1	TRBJ2-2	many	TGCAGCGTGACAGGTCCTAACACCGGGGAGCTGTTTTTT	CSVTGPNTGELFF
TRBD1	TRBV12-5	TRBJ1-1	NA	TGTGCTAGTGGCCTGACAGGGGGCGTCGCTGAAGCTTTCTTT	CASGLTGGVAEAFF
TRBD1	TRBV7-9	TRBJ2-5	NA	TGTGCCAGCAGCTCCTCGACAGGGGCCCAAGAGACCCAGTACTTC	CASSSSTGAQETQYF
NA	TRBV29-1	TRBJ2-3	NA	TGCAGCGTTGCGATCGGGGCAGATACGCAGTATTTT	CSVAIGADTQYF
TRBD2	TRBV29-1	TRBJ2-1	NA	TGCAGCGTTGAGTCCCTAGCGGGTGGCTACAATGAGCAGTTCTTC	CSVESLAGGYNEQFF
NA	TRBV30	TRBJ1-2	NA	TGTGCCGAGGGCCAGGAATATGGCTACACCTTC	CAEGQEYGYTF
TRBD1	TRBV15	TRBJ2-5	many	TGTGCCACCAGCAGAGATCTGAGGGGCAGGGGGATCCAAGAGACCCAGTACTTC	CATSRDLRGRGIQETQYF
NA	TRBV24-1	TRBJ1-1	NA	TGTGCCACCAGTGATTCCAGGGTAGGTGAAGCTTTCTTT	CATSDSRVGEAFF
NA	TRBV30	TRBJ2-1	NA	TGTGCCTGGAGAACGGGTTACTCCTACAATGAGCAGTTCTTC	CAWRTGYSYNEQFF
NA	TRBV28	TRBJ1-6	NA	TGTGCCAGCAGCCCTATGCCCAATGGAGCAGGGTTGTATTCACCCCTCCACTTT	CASSPMPNGAGLYSPLHF
NA	TRBV3-1	TRBJ2-7	few	TGTGCCAGCAGCCAAGAGCGAAGAACTTACAGGTCCTTC	CASSQERRTYRSF
TRBD2	TRBV29-1	TRBJ2-3	many	TGCAGCGTTGTCCGGACTAGCGGGAGGGCAGATACGCAGTATTTT	CSVVRTSGRADTQYF
NA	TRBV24-1	TRBJ2-7	NA	TGTGCCACCAGTGATCCCAATGCAGCCAACTCCTACGAGCAGTACTTC	CATSDPNAANSYEQYF
NA	TRBV30	TRBJ2-1	few	TGTGCCTGGAGTGTACAGGTTGAGCAGTTCTTC	CAWSVQVEQFF
TRBD1	TRBV2	TRBJ1-5	few	TGTGCCAGCAGCTTACCCGGGACAGGGGTCACTCAGCCCCAGCATTTT	CASSLPGTGVTQPQHF
NA	TRBV27	TRBJ1-2	few	TGTGCCAGCAGTCCCCCCTGGGGCCAGGGCGGCTACACCTTC	CASSPPWGQGGYTF
NA	TRBV11-1	TRBJ1-1	few	TGTGCCAGCAGCTCGCCCTGGCAGTCGAACGCAGAAGCTTTCTTT	CASSSPWQSNAEAFF
TRBD1	TRBV7-2	TRBJ2-2	few	TGTGCCAGCAGCCCGGACAGGGGGCTCAGAGGGGAGCTGTTTTTT	CASSPDRGLRGELFF
NA	TRBV29-1	TRBJ1-1	NA	TGCAGCGCCGGAGGGGACCCGAACACTGAAGCTTTCTTT	CSAGGDPNTEAFF
TRBD2	TRBV20-1	TRBJ2-7	NA	TGCAGTGCCTACGAACCAGGCGGGAGAGCTAGCGAGCAGTACTTC	CSAYEPGGRASEQYF
TRBD2	TRBV27	TRBJ2-3	few	TGTGCCAGCAGTCGGGGGGGCGCAGGCACAGATACGCAGTATTTT	CASSRGGAGTDTQYF
NA	TRBV6-2/TRBV6-3	TRBJ2-7	few	TGTGCCAGCAGACCCGTGGGGGGAAACTATTACGAGCAGTACTTC	CASRPVGGNYYEQYF
NA	TRBV5-1	TRBJ2-2	few	TGCGCCAGCAGCATGAAACAGGCCCTGGGGACCGGGGAGCTGTTTTTT	CASSMKQALGTGELFF
NA	TRBV25-1	TRBJ1-6	few	TGTGCCAGCATTGGGGTAGGGTTTAATTCACCCCTCCACTTT	CASIGVGFNSPLHF
NA	TRBV6-1	TRBJ2-1	many	TGTGCCAGCAGACCCGGGATCCCAAGTTACAATGAGCAGTTCTTC	CASRPGIPSYNEQFF
NA	TRBV7-3	TRBJ2-1	NA	TGTGCCAGCAGCTCCGGCGCCCCCCATTACAATGAGCAGTTCTTC	CASSSGAPHYNEQFF
TRBD2	TRBV2	TRBJ2-7	NA	TGTGCCAGCAGTGAAGCGCGGGCGGGAGGCCTGGGCGACTTC	CASSEARAGGLGDF
NA	TRBV7-8	TRBJ2-4	NA	TGTGCCAGCAGCTTTGGATTAATCAAAAACATTCAGTACTTC	CASSFGLIKNIQYF
NA	TRBV20-1	TRBJ2-7	NA	TGCAGTGCCCCTCCAACCGAGCGGCCTCTCTACGAGCAGTACTTC	CSAPPTERPLYEQYF
TRBD2	TRBV5-1	TRBJ2-5	few	TGCGCCAGCAGCTTGCTAGGGGGACTAGCGTCAGAGACCCAGTACTTC	CASSLLGGLASETQYF
TRBD1	TRBV15	TRBJ2-2	NA	TGTGCCACCAGCAGAGAGGAGGGATTAGCAGGGGGCCGCTCAAACACCGGGGAGCTGTTTTTT	CATSREEGLAGGRSNTGELFF
TRBD1	TRBV24-1	TRBJ2-2	many	TGTGCCACCAGCGGGACAGGGGGCACCGGGGAGCTGTTTTTT	CATSGTGGTGELFF
NA	TRBV29-1	TRBJ2-2	many	TGCAGCGCCTTTGGACGCAACACCGGGGAGCTGTTTTTT	CSAFGRNTGELFF
NA	TRBV21-1	TRBJ2-6	NA	TGTGCCAGCAGCACTTCGGGACAGAACGTCCTGACTTTC	CASSTSGQNVLTF